This T cell receptor beta chain was retrieved from a study of neurological immune-mediated disorders. Study-level points and caveats: Expanded clones shared no CDR3 amino acid sequences across subjects, suggesting private repertoires in all groups. While HTLV-1-associated myelopathy showed the greatest TCR clonal expansion, multiple sclerosis showed the least, falling below healthy controls.

The sample's time point: technical triplicate 1. In this sample, this clonotype turned up many times. Its target is not known. A single record per CDR3 protein comes from TCRdb applying MiXCR to the 5' RACE reads. The sample holds 30,000 to 40,000 distinct CDR3 sequences, 11% seen once. The CDR3 has 13 residues. The J segment lost 4 bases and the V segment lost 1 base, leaving 3 bases of the junction unmatched. The V gene's germline CDR1 is DFQATT and CDR2 SNEGSKA (reference sequence). Input material: PBMCs. The chain has TRBV20-1 and TRBJ2-5; 7 nucleotides agree with TRBD2. This sequence originates from a man aged 55 to 69 with HTLV-1-associated myelopathy (HAM/TSP). The CDR3 spells CSARAGGSETQYF. CDR3 bases: TGCAGTGCTAGAGCGGGGGGTTCAGAGACCCAGTACTTC.